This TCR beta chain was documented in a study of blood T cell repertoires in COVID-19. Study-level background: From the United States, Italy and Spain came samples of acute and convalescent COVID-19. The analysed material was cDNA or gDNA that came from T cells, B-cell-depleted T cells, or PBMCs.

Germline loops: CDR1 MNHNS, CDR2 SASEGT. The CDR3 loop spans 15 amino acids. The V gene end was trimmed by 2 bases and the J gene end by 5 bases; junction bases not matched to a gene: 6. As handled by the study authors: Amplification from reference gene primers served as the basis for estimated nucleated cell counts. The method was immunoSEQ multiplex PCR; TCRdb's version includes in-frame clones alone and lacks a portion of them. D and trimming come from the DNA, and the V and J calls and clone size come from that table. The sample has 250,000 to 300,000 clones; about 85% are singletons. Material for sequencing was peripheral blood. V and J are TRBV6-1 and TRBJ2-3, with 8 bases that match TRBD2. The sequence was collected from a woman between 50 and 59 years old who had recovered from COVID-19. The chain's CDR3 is CASSEQRGWEDTQYF. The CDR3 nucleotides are TGTGCCAGCAGTGAACAGCGGGGGTGGGAAGATACGCAGTATTTT.